These T cell receptor beta chains were read from a single sample in a study of T cell repertoires in cytomegalovirus infection. Antigens of these TCRs are unknown. Via MiXCR, TCRdb re-called the reads, giving one row per CDR3 protein. This table has roughly 46,000 distinct CDR3 sequences, approximately 22% appearing once. The sequenced sample consisted of PBMCs, sequenced either directly or after in vitro stimulation (not recorded which). These receptors were collected from a human donor in good health (CMV status not recorded). Some clones in this sample may be carry-over from other donors' samples. Each CDR3 is given with its conserved first and last residue. D genes are given only for firm matches. Rows give clone size only sometimes, using once, few, many, or a class for an expanded clone.

>few|NA|TRBJ2-2|TRBV11-2
CASSLNSGELFF
TGTGCCAGCAGCTTAAACTCCGGGGAGCTGTTTTTT
>NA|NA|TRBJ1-1|TRBV7-9
CASSLDGGTEAFF
TGTGCCAGCAGCTTAGATGGAGGGACTGAAGCTTTCTTT
>NA|TRBD1|TRBJ2-3|TRBV15
CATSGDRTSTDTQYF
TGTGCCACCAGCGGGGACAGAACTAGCACAGATACGCAGTATTTT
>many|TRBD1|TRBJ1-1|TRBV6-5
CASTPLTGRGTEAFF
TGTGCCAGCACCCCACTGACAGGGAGGGGCACTGAAGCTTTCTTT
>once|NA|TRBJ2-3|TRBV7-8
CASSQRANYSTDTQYF
TGTGCCAGCAGCCAGAGAGCCAACTACAGCACAGATACGCAGTATTTT
>NA|NA|TRBJ2-3|TRBV20-1
CSARDRGRARDTQYF
TGCAGTGCTAGAGATCGTGGGAGAGCGAGAGATACGCAGTATTTT
>NA|NA|TRBJ2-1|TRBV4-1
CASSQDPSPYNEQFF
TGCGCCAGCAGCCAAGATCCTAGCCCCTACAATGAGCAGTTCTTC
>many|NA|TRBJ1-4|TRBV7-2
CASSFQGGEKLFF
TGTGCCAGCAGCTTTCAGGGTGGAGAAAAACTGTTTTTT
>many|TRBD2|TRBJ2-2|TRBV7-8
CASSLGRGGVNGELFF
TGTGCCAGCAGCTTAGGTCGCGGGGGGGTAAACGGGGAGCTGTTTTTT
>NA|TRBD2|TRBJ2-5|TRBV7-9
CASRAGGGLVETQYF
TGTGCCAGCAGGGCCGGCGGGGGACTTGTGGAGACCCAGTACTTC
>NA|NA|TRBJ1-1|TRBV11-2
CASSLANTEAFF
TGTGCCAGCAGCTTAGCAAACACTGAAGCTTTCTTT
>many|NA|TRBJ2-7|TRBV4-1
CASSQVAGLGGLDEQYF
TGCGCCAGCAGCCAAGTGGCAGGCCTGGGGGGTTTGGACGAGCAGTACTTC
>NA|NA|TRBJ2-3|TRBV4-3
CASSQDSARSDTQYF
TGCGCCAGCAGCCAAGATAGCGCCCGGTCCGATACGCAGTATTTT
>many|TRBD2|TRBJ2-7|TRBV7-9
CASSSGLAGAITYEQYF
TGTGCCAGCAGCTCAGGACTAGCGGGGGCGATAACCTACGAGCAGTACTTC
>NA|TRBD1|TRBJ2-3|TRBV24-1
CATSDLREQGTDTQYF
TGTGCCACCAGTGATTTAAGGGAACAGGGGACAGATACGCAGTATTTT
>many|NA|TRBJ1-5|TRBV20-1
CSARDYSAGDNQPQHF
TGCAGTGCTAGAGATTACTCCGCCGGGGACAATCAGCCCCAGCATTTT
>many|NA|TRBJ2-1|TRBV7-2
CASSSDYGLYNEQFF
TGTGCCAGCAGCTCGGACTATGGCCTCTACAATGAGCAGTTCTTC
>many|NA|TRBJ2-6|TRBV2
CASSSLGGAGANVLTF
TGTGCCAGCAGTTCCTTGGGCGGGGCTGGGGCCAACGTCCTGACTTTC
>NA|NA|TRBJ2-6|TRBV2
CASTRSYSGANVLTF
TGTGCCAGCACCCGGTCGTACTCTGGGGCCAACGTCCTGACTTTC
>few|NA|TRBJ2-6|TRBV7-9
CASSSPTQTPGANVLTF
TGTGCCAGCAGCTCTCCCACCCAGACACCTGGGGCCAACGTCCTGACTTTC
>NA|NA|TRBJ2-2|TRBV20-1
CSAVQGYTGELFF
TGCAGTGCTGTACAGGGATACACCGGGGAGCTGTTTTTT
>few|TRBD2|TRBJ2-7|TRBV11-2
CASRKPGLASYEQYF
TGTGCCAGCAGGAAGCCGGGACTAGCCTCCTACGAGCAGTACTTC
>many|NA|TRBJ1-2|TRBV27
CASSLNGFSSFRFTQVDGYTF
TGTGCCAGCAGTTTAAACGGTTTCTCGTCGTTTAGGTTTACCCAGGTGGATGGCTACACCTTC
>NA|TRBD1|TRBJ2-1|TRBV7-9
CASSRSRDREKNEQFF
TGTGCCAGCAGCCGCTCTCGGGACAGGGAGAAGAATGAGCAGTTCTTC
>NA|TRBD2|TRBJ2-1|TRBV27
CASSGAGTSGNMGDEQFF
TGTGCCAGCAGCGGGGCCGGGACTAGCGGGAACATGGGGGATGAGCAGTTCTTC
>many|TRBD2|TRBJ2-1|TRBV4-2
CASSQDRGLAVNEQFF
TGTGCCAGCAGCCAAGATCGAGGACTAGCAGTCAATGAGCAGTTCTTC
>NA|NA|TRBJ1-1|TRBV3-1
CASSQPTGTEAFF
TGTGCCAGCAGCCAACCGACGGGGACTGAAGCTTTCTTT
>NA|NA|TRBJ2-7|TRBV13
CASSSTRYEQYF
TGTGCCAGCAGCTCCACTAGATACGAGCAGTACTTC
>NA|NA|TRBJ1-2|TRBV15
CATRKRSPGYPYTF
TGTGCCACCAGAAAGAGGTCGCCAGGATACCCCTACACCTTC
>NA|TRBD1|TRBJ2-7|TRBV18
CASSQETGARYEQYF
TGTGCCAGCTCACAGGAGACAGGGGCCCGCTACGAGCAGTACTTC
>many|NA|TRBJ1-1|TRBV7-6
CASSYQGDTEAFF
TGTGCCAGCAGCTACCAAGGGGACACTGAAGCTTTCTTT
>NA|NA|TRBJ2-5|TRBV28
CASSYTPAGETQYF
TGTGCCAGCAGTTACACCCCAGCCGGAGAGACCCAGTACTTC
>few|NA|TRBJ1-1|TRBV20-1
CSAKRMNTEAFF
TGCAGTGCTAAGCGAATGAACACTGAAGCTTTCTTT
>many|NA|TRBJ2-7|TRBV5-1
CASSLAASVHHEQYF
TGCGCCAGCAGCTTGGCGGCTAGCGTCCATCACGAGCAGTACTTC
>NA|NA|TRBJ2-3|TRBV6-4
CASSDSYRSSSGVDTQYF
TGTGCCAGCAGTGACTCCTACAGGTCGTCTTCTGGAGTAGATACGCAGTATTTT
>few|NA|TRBJ2-1|TRBV20-1
CSATDEGGSGREQFF
TGCAGTGCTACTGACGAGGGGGGTTCGGGGCGTGAGCAGTTCTTC
>NA|NA|TRBJ2-3|TRBV7-9
CASSGALIDPDTQYF
TGTGCCAGCAGCGGTGCGCTTATAGATCCAGATACGCAGTATTTT
>few|TRBD1|TRBJ2-1|TRBV4-1
CASSQGSRGRNEQFF
TGCGCCAGCAGCCAAGGGTCCAGGGGGCGTAATGAGCAGTTCTTC
>many|NA|TRBJ2-7|TRBV7-2
CASSSNYEQYF
TGTGCCAGCAGCTCTAACTACGAGCAGTACTTC